One sample yielded the 17 T cell receptor beta chains listed below, sequenced in a study of early T cells in non-severe SARS-CoV-2 infection. TCRdb analysed the 5' RACE reads with MiXCR anew, one entry per CDR3 protein. This sample has some 54,000 distinct CDR3 sequences; about 10% occur once, and the top ten carry 13%. Specimen: whole blood. Receptors originate from an adult who was a healthcare worker with PCR-confirmed SARS-CoV-2 infection or an uninfected control (not recorded which).

This clonotype has only a few counts. The J gene is TRBJ1-2, the V gene TRBV6-5; D is unclear. V gave up 4 bases and J gave up 3 bases, with 9 bases separating them. This CDR3 is 13 amino acids long. Germline CDR1 MNHEY, CDR2 SVGAGI. This CDR3 reads CASSSEVYYGYTF. In DNA form, the CDR3 reads TGTGCCAGCAGTTCAGAGGTCTACTATGGCTACACCTTC.

A few counts support this clonotype. The chain links TRBV6-2 or TRBV6-3 to TRBJ2-7; no clear D. Germline CDR1 reads MNHEY; CDR2 reads SVGEGT. The V and J ends lost 2 bases and 3 bases respectively, with 14 bases between them. The CDR3 spans 15 residues. CDR3: CASSYPPAVHYEQYF. The CDR3 region has the DNA TGTGCCAGCAGTTACCCCCCTGCGGTTCACTACGAGCAGTACTTC.

This clonotype was counted a few times. The chain recombines TRBV30 with TRBJ1-2, with 7 bases identical to TRBD1. The germline CDR1 and CDR2 sequences are GTSNPN and SVGIG (reference sequence). The CDR3 runs 15 residues. Trimming took 0 bases from V and 8 from J; bases not matched to a gene: 12. The CDR3 DNA sequence: TGTGCCTGGAGTGTAATACGAGGGGGCGCGAGGGGCTACACCTTC. Its translation: CAWSVIRGGARGYTF.

In its sample, this clonotype was seen many times. The genes are TRBV6-2 or TRBV6-3 and TRBJ2-6; the D is unclear. The CDR3 spans 12 residues. Trimming took 6 bases from V and 4 from J, leaving 4 bases between them. The germline V gene encodes CDR1 MNHEY and CDR2 SVGEGT. The CDR3 reads CASRPGANVLTF. CDR3 in DNA: TGTGCCAGCAGGCCCGGGGCCAACGTCCTGACTTTC.

V gene TRBV7-8 combines with J gene TRBJ2-5; D remains unclear. Germline V gene lookup returns CDR1 SGHVS and CDR2 FQNEAQ. This CDR3 is 12 amino acids long. V was trimmed by 5 bases and J by 8 bases, leaving 12 bases between them. The CDR3 loop reads CASSPYRSTQYF. The CDR3 region has the DNA TGTGCCAGCAGCCCCTACCGTAGTACCCAGTACTTC. The whole variable domain, remainder taken from reference TRBV7-8 and TRBJ2-5, is GAGVSQSPRYKVAKRGQDVALRCDPISGHVSLFWYQQALGQGPEFLTYFQNEAQLDKSGLPSDRFFAERPEGSVSTLKIQRTQQEDSAVYLCASSPYRSTQYFGPGTRLLVL.

This clonotype has ten or more counts. The chain employs TRBV18 and TRBJ2-2; maybe TRBD1 (5 bases). CDR1 and CDR2 (germline): KGHSH, LQKENI. This CDR3 spans 16 amino acids. V was trimmed by 6 bases and J by 1 base, leaving 15 bases between them. This CDR3 reads CASSPETVLNTGELFF. CDR3 nucleotide sequence: TGTGCCAGCTCCCCAGAGACAGTTTTGAACACCGGGGAGCTGTTTTTT. The full variable domain, completed using reference TRBV18 and TRBJ2-2, is NAGVMQNPRHLVRRRGQEARLRCSPMKGHSHVYWYRQLPEEGLKFMVYLQKENIIDESGMPKERFSAEFPKEGPSILRIQQVVRGDSAAYFCASSPETVLNTGELFFGEGSRLTVL.

This clonotype has only a few counts. V gene TRBV28 combines with J gene TRBJ2-7, with a tentative D call TRBD2 (6 bases). CDR3 length: 14 amino acids. Deletions cut 7 bases from V and 0 bases from J, with 13 bases between. From germline, CDR1 is MDHEN and CDR2 SYDVKM. The CDR3 coding sequence is TGTGCCAGCATTGACTCAGCGGGCTCCTACGAGCAGTACTTC. Its protein is CASIDSAGSYEQYF. The full variable domain, with the rest looked up from reference TRBV28 and TRBJ2-7, is DVKVTQSSRYLVKRTGEKVFLECVQDMDHENMFWYRQDPGLGLRLIYFSYDVKMKEKGDIPEGYSVSREKKERFSLILESASTNQTSMYLCASIDSAGSYEQYFGPGTRLTVT.

This clonotype was counted ten times or more. The chain is built from TRBV2 and TRBJ1-5; D remains unclear. V was trimmed by 8 bases and J by 5 bases, leaving 13 bases between them. Germline V lookup: CDR1 SNHLY, CDR2 FYNNEI. The CDR3 contains 13 residues. The CDR3 sequence is CASAAPGDQPQHF. Written as DNA, the CDR3 is TGTGCCAGCGCCGCCCCAGGTGATCAGCCCCAGCATTTT. Looking up the rest from reference TRBV2 and TRBJ1-5 gives the full variable domain: EPEVTQTPSHQVTQMGQEVILRCVPISNHLYFYWYRQILGQKVEFLVSFYNNEISEKSEIFDDQFSVERPDGSNFTLKIRSTKLEDSAMYFCASAAPGDQPQHFGDGTRLSIL.

As concerns this clonotype: This may come from a read error, since a much larger clone is one base off. In DNA, the CDR3 is TGTGCCAGCAGTTCCCTAAGGGGATCGGGAAACACCATATGTTTT. Protein: CASSSLRGSGNTICF. The V gene is TRBV27, the J gene TRBJ1-3, with D possibly matching TRBD1 (5 bases). Germline CDR1 reads MNHEY; CDR2 reads SMNVEV (reference sequence). The CDR3 runs 15 residues.

This clonotype was picked up a small number of times. V usage is TRBV19 and J usage is TRBJ2-2, with 10 nucleotides matching TRBD2. CDR1 and CDR2 (germline): LNHDA, SQIVND (reference sequence). The CDR3 is 15 residues long. V was clipped by 6 bases and J by 5 bases; unmatched bases: 6. CDR3 DNA sequence: TGTGCCAGTAGGCCAGCGGGAGGGCCAACCGGGGAGCTGTTTTTT. This encodes CASRPAGGPTGELFF.

This clonotype showed up many times. The chain carries TRBV6-2 or TRBV6-3 and TRBJ2-7; TRBD2 agrees at 11 bases. The ends lost 5 bases at V and 1 base at J; junction bases unmatched: 10. The V gene's germline CDR1 is MNHEY and CDR2 SVGEGT. There are 17 residues in the CDR3. Here the CDR3 reads CASSRAGTSGTSYEQYF. The CDR3 bases are TGTGCCAGCAGTCGCGCCGGGACTAGCGGTACTTCCTACGAGCAGTACTTC.

This clonotype was counted at least ten times. The V gene is TRBV13, the J gene TRBJ2-1; D perhaps matches TRBD1 (6 bases). The V and J ends lost 4 bases and 7 bases respectively, with 8 bases between them. This CDR3 region has 12 residues. Germline-derived CDR1 and CDR2 are PRHDT and FYEKMQ (reference sequence). CDR3 bases: TGTGCCAGCAGCTACGACAGGAATGAGCAGTTCTTC. Its protein is CASSYDRNEQFF. Full variable domain (remainder filled in from reference TRBV13 and TRBJ2-1): AAGVIQSPRHLIKEKRETATLKCYPIPRHDTVYWYQQGPGQDPQFLISFYEKMQSDKGSIPDRFSAQQFSDYHSELNMSSLELGDSALYFCASSYDRNEQFFGPGTRLTVL.

V gene TRBV5-4 combines with J gene TRBJ2-3; D gene unclear. This CDR3 comprises 16 residues. Trimming pared 4 bases from V and 5 bases from J, leaving 20 bases between. Germline assignment: CDR1 SGHNT and CDR2 YYREEE (reference sequence). CDR3 sequence reads: CASSPAMGGRQDTQYF. The CDR3 nucleotides are TGTGCCAGCAGCCCGGCCATGGGCGGACGGCAAGATACGCAGTATTTT.

This clonotype has just a few counts. The V gene is TRBV10-3, the J gene TRBJ2-2; D is possibly TRBD1 (6 bases). From germline, CDR1 is ENHRY and CDR2 SYGVKD. The CDR3 spans 15 residues. Trimming shortened V by 3 bases and J by 4 bases, and 12 bases separated the two germline ends. The CDR3 here is CAISELQGTTGELFF. DNA for the CDR3: TGTGCCATCAGTGAACTACAGGGTACCACCGGGGAGCTGTTTTTT.

This clonotype occurred many times. The chain employs TRBV6-2 or TRBV6-3 and TRBJ2-5; D possibly corresponds to TRBD2 (6 bases). The V gene lost 0 bases and the J gene lost 4 bases, with 9 bases spanning the gap. Germline V gene lookup returns CDR1 MNHEY and CDR2 SVGEGT. The CDR3 is 14 residues long. The CDR3 DNA sequence: TGTGCCAGCAGTTACTCGGAGGAGGGAGAGACCCAGTACTTC. This sequence encodes CASSYSEEGETQYF.

The V gene is TRBV7-2, the J gene TRBJ1-5, with unresolved D. With 5 bases removed from V and 0 bases from J, the gap between germline ends came to 5 bases. This CDR3 has 13 amino acids. Germline CDR1 and CDR2: SGHTA and FQGNSA. CDR3 DNA: TGTGCCAGCAGCGTAAATAGCAATCAGCCCCAGCATTTT. It specifies CASSVNSNQPQHF.

Many counts were recorded for this clonotype. This rearrangement joins TRBV12-3 or TRBV12-4 to TRBJ2-1, with 10 bases that match TRBD2. V shed 5 bases and J 8 bases; nucleotides not matched to a gene: 9. There are 15 residues in the CDR3. CDR3 DNA: TGTGCCAGCAGTCTTCTAGCGGGAGTTACAGATGAGCAGTTCTTC. The encoded protein is CASSLLAGVTDEQFF.